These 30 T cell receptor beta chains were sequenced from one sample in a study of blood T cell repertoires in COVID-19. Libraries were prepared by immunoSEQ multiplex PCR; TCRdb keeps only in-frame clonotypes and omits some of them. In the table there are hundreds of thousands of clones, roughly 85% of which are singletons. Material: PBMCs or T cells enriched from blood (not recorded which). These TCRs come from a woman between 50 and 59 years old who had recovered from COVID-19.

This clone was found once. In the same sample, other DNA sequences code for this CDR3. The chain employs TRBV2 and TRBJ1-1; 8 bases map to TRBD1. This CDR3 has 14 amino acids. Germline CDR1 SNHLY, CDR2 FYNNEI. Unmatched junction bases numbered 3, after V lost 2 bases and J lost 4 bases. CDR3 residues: CASSEQGAGTEAFF. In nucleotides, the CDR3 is TGTGCCAGCAGTGAACAGGGGGCCGGCACTGAAGCTTTCTTT.

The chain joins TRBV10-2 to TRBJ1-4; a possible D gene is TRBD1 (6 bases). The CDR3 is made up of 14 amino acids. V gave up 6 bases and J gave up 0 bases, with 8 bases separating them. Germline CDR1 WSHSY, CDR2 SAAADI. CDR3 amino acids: CASRQGATNEKLFF. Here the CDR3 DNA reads TGCGCCAGCAGACAGGGTGCAACTAATGAAAAACTGTTTTTT.

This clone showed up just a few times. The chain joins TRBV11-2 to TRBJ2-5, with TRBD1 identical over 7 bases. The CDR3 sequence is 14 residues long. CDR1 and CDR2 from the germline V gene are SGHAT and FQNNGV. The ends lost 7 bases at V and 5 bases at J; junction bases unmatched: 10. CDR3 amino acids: CASTVRQGTETQYF. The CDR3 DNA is TGTGCCAGCACCGTCCGACAGGGCACGGAGACCCAGTACTTC.

For the CDR3, the DNA is TGTGCCAGCAGCTTTAGGGGTGGTGCCCAGCCCTACACCTTC. Protein: CASSFRGGAQPYTF. The V call is TRBV7-9, the J call TRBJ1-2, with D perhaps TRBD1 (5 bases). Trimming cost V 3 bases and J 10 bases, with 18 bases left between them. The germline gives CDR1 SEHNR, CDR2 FQNEAQ (reference sequence). This CDR3 comprises 14 residues.

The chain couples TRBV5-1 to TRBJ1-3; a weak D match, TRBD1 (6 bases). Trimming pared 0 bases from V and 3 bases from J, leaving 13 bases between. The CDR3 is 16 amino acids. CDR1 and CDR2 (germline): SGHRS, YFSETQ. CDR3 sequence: CASSLVGGKYGNTIYF. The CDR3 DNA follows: TGCGCCAGCAGCTTGGTTGGGGGCAAGTATGGAAACACCATATATTTT.

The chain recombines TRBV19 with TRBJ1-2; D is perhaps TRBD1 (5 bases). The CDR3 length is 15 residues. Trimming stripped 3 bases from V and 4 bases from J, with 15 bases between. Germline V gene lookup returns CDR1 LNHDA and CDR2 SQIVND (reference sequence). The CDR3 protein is CASSIRLDSSYGYTF. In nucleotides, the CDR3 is TGTGCCAGTAGTATCCGCCTCGACAGCAGCTATGGCTACACCTTC.

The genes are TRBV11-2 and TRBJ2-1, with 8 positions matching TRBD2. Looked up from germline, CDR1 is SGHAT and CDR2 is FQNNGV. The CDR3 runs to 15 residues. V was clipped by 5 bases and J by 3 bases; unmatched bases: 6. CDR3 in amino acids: CASSQLAGGYNEQFF. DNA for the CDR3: TGTGCCAGCAGCCAGCTGGCGGGGGGCTACAATGAGCAGTTCTTC.

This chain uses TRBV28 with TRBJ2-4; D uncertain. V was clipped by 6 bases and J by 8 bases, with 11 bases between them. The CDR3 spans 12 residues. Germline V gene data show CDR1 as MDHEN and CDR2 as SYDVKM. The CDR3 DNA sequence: TGTGCCAGCAGCGAACGCCCGGACATTCAGTACTTC. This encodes CASSERPDIQYF.

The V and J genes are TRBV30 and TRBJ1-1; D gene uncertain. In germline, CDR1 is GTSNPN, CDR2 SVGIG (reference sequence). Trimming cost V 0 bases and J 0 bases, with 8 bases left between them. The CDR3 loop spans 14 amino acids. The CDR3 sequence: CAWSVAHLNTEAFF. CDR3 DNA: TGTGCCTGGAGTGTAGCCCACTTGAACACTGAAGCTTTCTTT.

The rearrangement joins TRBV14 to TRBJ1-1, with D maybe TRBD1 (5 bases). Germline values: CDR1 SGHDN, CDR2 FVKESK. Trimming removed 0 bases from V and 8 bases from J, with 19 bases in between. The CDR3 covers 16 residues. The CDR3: CASSQDLGAPLREAFF. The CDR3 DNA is TGTGCCAGCAGCCAAGATCTTGGGGCTCCCCTTCGGGAAGCTTTCTTT.

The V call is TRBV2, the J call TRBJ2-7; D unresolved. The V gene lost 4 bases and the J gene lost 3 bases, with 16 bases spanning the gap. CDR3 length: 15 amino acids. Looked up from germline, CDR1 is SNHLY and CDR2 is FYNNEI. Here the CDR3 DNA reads TGTGCCAGCAGTGTTCCAGGTAGGCAGTTCTACGAGCAGTACTTC. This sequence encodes CASSVPGRQFYEQYF.

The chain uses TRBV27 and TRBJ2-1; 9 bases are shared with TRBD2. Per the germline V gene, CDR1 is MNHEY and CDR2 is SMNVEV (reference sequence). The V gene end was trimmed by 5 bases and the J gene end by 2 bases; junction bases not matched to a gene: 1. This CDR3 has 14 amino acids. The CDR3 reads CASSSGRTYNEQFF. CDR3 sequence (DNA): TGTGCCAGCAGTAGCGGGAGGACCTACAATGAGCAGTTCTTC.

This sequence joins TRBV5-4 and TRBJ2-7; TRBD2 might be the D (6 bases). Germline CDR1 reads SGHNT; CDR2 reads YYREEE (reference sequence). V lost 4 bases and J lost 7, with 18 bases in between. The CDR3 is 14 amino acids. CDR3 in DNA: TGTGCCAGCAGCCCCTTGGGGGGAAGGTCTGAGCAGTACTTC. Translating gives CASSPLGGRSEQYF.

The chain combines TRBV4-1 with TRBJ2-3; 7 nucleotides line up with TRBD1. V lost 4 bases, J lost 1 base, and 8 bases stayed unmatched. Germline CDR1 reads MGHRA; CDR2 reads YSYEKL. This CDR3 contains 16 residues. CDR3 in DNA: TGCGCCAGCAGCCTGAAGACAGGGTGGGGCACAGATACGCAGTATTTT. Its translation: CASSLKTGWGTDTQYF.

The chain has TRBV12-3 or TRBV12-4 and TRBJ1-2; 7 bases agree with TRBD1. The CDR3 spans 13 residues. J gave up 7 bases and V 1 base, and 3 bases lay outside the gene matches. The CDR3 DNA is TGTGCCAGCAGTTTAGAATACAGGGGTGGCTACACCTTC. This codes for CASSLEYRGGYTF.

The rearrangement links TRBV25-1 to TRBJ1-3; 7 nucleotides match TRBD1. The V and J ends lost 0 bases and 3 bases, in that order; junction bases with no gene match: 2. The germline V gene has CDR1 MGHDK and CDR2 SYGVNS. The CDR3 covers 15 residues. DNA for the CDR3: TGTGCCAGCAGTGAATATAACAGGGGTGGAAACACCATATATTTT. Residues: CASSEYNRGGNTIYF.

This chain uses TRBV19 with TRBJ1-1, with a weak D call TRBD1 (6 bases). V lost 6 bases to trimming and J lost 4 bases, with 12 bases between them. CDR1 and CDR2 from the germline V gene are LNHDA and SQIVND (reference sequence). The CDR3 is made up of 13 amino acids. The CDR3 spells CASRRQALTEAFF. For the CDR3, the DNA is TGTGCCAGTAGGAGACAGGCTCTCACTGAAGCTTTCTTT.

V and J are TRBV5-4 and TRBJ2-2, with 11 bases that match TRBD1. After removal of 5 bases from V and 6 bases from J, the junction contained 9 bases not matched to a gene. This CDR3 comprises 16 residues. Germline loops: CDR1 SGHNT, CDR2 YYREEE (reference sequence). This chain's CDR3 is CASSYPWTGGSGELFF. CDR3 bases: TGTGCCAGCAGTTACCCATGGACAGGGGGCTCCGGGGAGCTGTTTTTT.

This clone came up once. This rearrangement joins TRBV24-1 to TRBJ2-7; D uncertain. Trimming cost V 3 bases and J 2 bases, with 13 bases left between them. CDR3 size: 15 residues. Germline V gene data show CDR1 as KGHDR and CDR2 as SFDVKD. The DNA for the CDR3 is TGTGCCACCAGTGATCCGAAGACACGTACCTACGAGCAGTACTTC. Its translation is CATSDPKTRTYEQYF.

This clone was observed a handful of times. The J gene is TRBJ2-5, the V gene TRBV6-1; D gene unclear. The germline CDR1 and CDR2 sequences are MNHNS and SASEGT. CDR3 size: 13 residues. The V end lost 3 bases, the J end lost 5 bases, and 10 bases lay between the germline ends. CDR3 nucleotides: TGTGCCAGCAGTGACCCACTCGGGGAGACCCAGTACTTC. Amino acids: CASSDPLGETQYF.

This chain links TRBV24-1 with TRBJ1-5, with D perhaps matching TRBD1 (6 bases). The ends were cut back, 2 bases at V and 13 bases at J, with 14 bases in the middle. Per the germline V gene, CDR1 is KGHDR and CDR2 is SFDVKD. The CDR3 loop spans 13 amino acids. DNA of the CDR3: TGTGCCACCAGTGATTCGGGATTACAGGGACAGCATTTT. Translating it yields CATSDSGLQGQHF.

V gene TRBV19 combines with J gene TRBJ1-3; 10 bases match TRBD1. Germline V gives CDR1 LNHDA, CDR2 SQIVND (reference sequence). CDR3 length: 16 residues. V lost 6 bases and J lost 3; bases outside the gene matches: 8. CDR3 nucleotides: TGTGCCAGTAGCATCCGGGACAGGGGCGTTGGAAACACCATATATTTT. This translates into CASSIRDRGVGNTIYF.

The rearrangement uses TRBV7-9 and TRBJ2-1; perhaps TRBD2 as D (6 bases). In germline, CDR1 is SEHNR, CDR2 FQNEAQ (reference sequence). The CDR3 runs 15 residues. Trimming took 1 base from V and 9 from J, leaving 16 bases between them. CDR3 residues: CASSLVIGGAGEQFF. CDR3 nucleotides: TGTGCCAGCAGCTTAGTTATTGGAGGGGCAGGTGAGCAGTTCTTC.

CDR3 amino acids: CASSLFEGASGANVLTF. CDR3 nucleotides: TGTGCCAGCAGCTTGTTTGAGGGGGCCTCTGGGGCCAACGTCCTGACTTTC. The V gene is TRBV5-4, the J gene TRBJ2-6; 7 bases agree with TRBD1. V trimming: 1 base; J trimming: 0 bases; junction bases outside the gene matches: 4. Per the germline V gene, CDR1 is SGHNT and CDR2 is YYREEE (reference sequence). The CDR3 is 17 amino acids.

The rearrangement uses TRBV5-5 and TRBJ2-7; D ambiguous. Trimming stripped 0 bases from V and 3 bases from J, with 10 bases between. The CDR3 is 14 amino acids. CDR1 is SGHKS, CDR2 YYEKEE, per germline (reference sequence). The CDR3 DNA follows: TGTGCCAGCAGCTTGGCAGGCGCGAGCTACGAGCAGTACTTC. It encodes CASSLAGASYEQYF.

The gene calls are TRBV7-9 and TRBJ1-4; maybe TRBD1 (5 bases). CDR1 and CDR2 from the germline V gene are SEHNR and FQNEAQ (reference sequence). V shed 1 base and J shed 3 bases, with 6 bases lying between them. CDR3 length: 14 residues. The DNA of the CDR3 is TGTGCCAGCAGCTTAGGACAGTCTAATGAAAAACTGTTTTTT. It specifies CASSLGQSNEKLFF.

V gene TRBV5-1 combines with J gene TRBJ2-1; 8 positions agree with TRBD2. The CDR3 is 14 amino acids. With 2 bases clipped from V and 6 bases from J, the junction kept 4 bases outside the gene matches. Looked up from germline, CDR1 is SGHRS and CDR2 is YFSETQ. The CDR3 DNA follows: TGCGCCAGCAGCTTCCAGCGGGGGACCAATGAGCAGTTCTTC. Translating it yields CASSFQRGTNEQFF.

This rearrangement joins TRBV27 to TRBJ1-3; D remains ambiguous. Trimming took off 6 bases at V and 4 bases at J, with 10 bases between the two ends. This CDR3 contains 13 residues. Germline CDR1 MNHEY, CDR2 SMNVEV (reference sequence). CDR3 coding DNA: TGTGCCAGCAGCCGCCTATCCGGAAACACCATATATTTT. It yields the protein CASSRLSGNTIYF.

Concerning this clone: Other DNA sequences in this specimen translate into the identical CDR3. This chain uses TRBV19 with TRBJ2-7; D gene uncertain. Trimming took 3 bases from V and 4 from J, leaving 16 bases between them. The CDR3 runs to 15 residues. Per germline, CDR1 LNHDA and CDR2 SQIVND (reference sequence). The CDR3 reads CASSILRGDRYEQYF. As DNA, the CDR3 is TGTGCCAGTAGTATTCTCAGAGGAGATAGATACGAGCAGTACTTC. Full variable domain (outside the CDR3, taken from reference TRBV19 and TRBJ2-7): DGGITQSPKYLFRKEGQNVTLSCEQNLNHDAMYWYRQDPGQGLRLIYYSQIVNDFQKGDIAEGYSVSREKKESFPLTVTSAQKNPTAFYLCASSILRGDRYEQYFGPGTRLTVT.

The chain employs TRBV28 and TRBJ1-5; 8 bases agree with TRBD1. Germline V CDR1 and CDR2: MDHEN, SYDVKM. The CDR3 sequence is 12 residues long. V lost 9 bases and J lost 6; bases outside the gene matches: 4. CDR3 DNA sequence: TGTGCCAGTACAGGGGGGAGTCAGCCCCAGCATTTT. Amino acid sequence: CASTGGSQPQHF.